The clone carrying this T cell receptor (beta chain) came up a few times. No antigen is known for it. A single record per CDR3 protein comes from TCRdb applying MiXCR to the 5' RACE reads. The sample lists 75,000 or so distinct CDR3 sequences, about 8.5% seen once, with 6.5% to 8.5% in the top ten. The time point was: sample taken at primary tumor resection. This sample stems from a study of spatial heterogeneity in lung cancer. The study, taken as a whole, reports: Relative to follow-up, resection was when ubiquitous expanded tumor TCRs appeared more in blood.

Germline V gene lookup returns CDR1 LGHDT and CDR2 YNNKEL (reference sequence). This CDR3 comprises 14 residues. The V gene end was trimmed by 0 bases and the J gene end by 10 bases; junction bases not matched to a gene: 5. The material was PBMCs, obtained at surgery. The chain employs TRBV3-1 and TRBJ2-2; 7 bases match TRBD1. The receptor was derived from a male donor with early-stage non-small cell lung cancer. The CDR3 region has the DNA TGTGCCAGCAGCCAAGAGGGGACAGCGGAGGAGCTGTTTTTT. This codes for CASSQEGTAEELFF.